This T cell receptor (beta chain) was recovered during a study of STAT3 mutations in large granular lymphocyte leukemia (dated by TCRdb to about 2019). Study-wide context: Roughly half of the T-LGLL patients who were sequenced longitudinally carried canonical activating STAT3 mutations. One or more immunosuppressive therapy regimens were given to more than half of T-LGLL patients, and hematologic response was seen in about 42% of the treated patients. On average, sequencing was done at 4 time points per patient, with the number of samplings ranging from 2 to 8. Serial deep sequencing of TCRbeta CDR3 and STAT3 was performed in patients with T-cell large granular lymphocyte leukemia to reconstruct clonal hierarchy and dynamics. About 19 representative T-LGLL cases were selected from an initial cohort of under 250 LGL patients for longitudinal TCRbeta and STAT3 sequencing. As controls within the study, a couple of patients with natural killer LGL leukemia were also sequenced longitudinally.

DNA was extracted from blood mononuclear cells, and the same DNA was used for both TCR and STAT3 sequencing. For CDR1 and CDR2, the germline V gene (reference sequence) lists MNHEY and SMNVEV. The germline ends are 13 bases apart after V is trimmed by 5 bases and J by 3 bases. Including cysteine and phenylalanine, the CDR3 has 14 amino acids. Only CDR3 DNA is held: 42 bases, read in frame from base 1. In regard to this clone: The antigen this receptor binds is unknown. No much larger clonotype is one base removed from it; base qualities were not supplied.

The paper as a whole reports these results and caveats: Persisting codominant clonotypes in some patients meant a small but highly pathogenic clone may have been missed. TCR clonotype switching after therapy was seen in about 35% of the 18 patients, with all newly emerging clones being STAT3 wild type. Several patients had a dominant TCR clone burden greater than the STAT3 mutant burden, which suggests that the STAT3 mutation arose secondarily within a clone that had already expanded. At least one immunodominant TCRbeta clonotype was present in every T-LGLL patient, and multiple immunodominant subclonotypes appeared in about half of the T-LGLL patients. Because no samples were available when a clone first appeared, clonal expansion was inferred from samplings taken at other points. The linking of therapy response to changes in TCR clonal burden was complicated by variable intervals between samplings and differing treatment regimens.

TCRbeta libraries were sequenced on an Illumina MiSeq, averaging about 41,000 productive templates per sample. Using multiplex PCR amplification, the immunoSEQ assay generated the TCRbeta CDR3 libraries. The study's own analysis went as follows. Repertoire diversity was computed as previously defined, with values near 0 indicating extremely monoclonal samples. TCRdb re-hosts the immuneACCESS table, in-frame sequences only. Its copies lack some clones; in the studies checked, an unresolved V gene accounts for under half of them, and the cause for the rest is not known. The V and J calls and clone size were taken over from that table, and D and trimming were inferred from the DNA. For this sample there are some 3,900 clones; 66% appear just once. 70% to 80% of the sample goes to the ten largest clones.

Recombination joined TRBV27 with TRBJ1-2; the D gene is perhaps TRBD1, on 6 matching bases. The TCR originated in a man in his 60s with T-cell large granular lymphocyte leukemia. Some clones in this sample may be carry-over from other donors' samples. The age is the age at diagnosis. Input material: peripheral blood mononuclear cells. The CDR3 sequence is CASSRRGDYYGYTF. The sequence in DNA is TGTGCCAGCAGTCGGAGGGGGGACTACTATGGCTACACCTTC.